The rows below give T cell receptor beta chains drawn from one sample of a study of monozygotic twins with inflammatory bowel disease. TCRdb reprocessed the 5' RACE reads, keeping one entry per CDR3 protein, no DNA. The sample data list over 100,000 distinct CDR3 sequences. Sequenced material: blood. These receptors were taken from a human donor with ulcerative colitis or Crohn's disease, or a healthy co-twin of an affected twin (not recorded which). The CDR3 runs from the conserved cysteine through the conserved F or W. Each record gives: J gene, V gene, CDR3 protein.

>TRBJ2-2|TRBV7-2
CASSLSFGSGELFF
>TRBJ1-5|TRBV28
CASSLWGGGNQPQHF
>TRBJ1-1|TRBV2
CASSEGGGNTEAFF
>TRBJ1-4|TRBV4-2
CASSQYRGTNEKLFF
>TRBJ1-1|TRBV29-1
CSVEAWDRGNTEAFF
>TRBJ2-5|TRBV7-3
CASSLTVQETQYF
>TRBJ2-4|TRBV12-3/TRBV12-4
CASSSGPGANMQYF
>TRBJ2-3|TRBV5-5
CASRIIASTDTQYF
>TRBJ2-5|TRBV18
CASSPPLLAGFGTQYF
>TRBJ2-3|TRBV20-1
CSAIQGGPTDTQYF
>TRBJ1-1|TRBV28
CASSKQPNTEAFF
>TRBJ2-1|TRBV7-2
CASSLTSGTIYNEQFF
>TRBJ2-2|TRBV12-3/TRBV12-4
CASSLIGGRELFF
>TRBJ2-1|TRBV24-1
CATSDEGVHNEQFF
>TRBJ2-5|TRBV7-2
CASSLRSDQETQYF
>TRBJ2-2|TRBV7-3
CASSLSTSGNPNTGELFF
>TRBJ2-1|TRBV29-1
CSTTRWGAGSDEQFF